One sample yielded the 2 T cell receptor beta chains listed below, sequenced in a study of high-grade serous ovarian cancer treatment subgroups. Sequencing was performed with immunoSEQ multiplex PCR; in TCRdb, only in-frame clones are kept and a portion is missing. This sample has around 7,300 clones, with 75% to 80% found just once. Tumor tissue was taken before any definitive surgery or chemotherapy was given. Sequenced input: tumor tissue. Every receptor here comes from a human donor with high-grade serous ovarian cancer.

Relative to its sample, this clone is large. The chain has TRBV9 and TRBJ2-7; possible D gene TRBD2, 6 bases. Per germline, CDR1 SGDLS and CDR2 YYNGEE. V shed 1 base and J shed 6 bases, with 11 bases lying between them. This CDR3 region has 13 residues. CDR3 DNA sequence: TGTGCCAGCAGCGTAAAGACCGGGGGCGAGCAGTACTTC. It is translated as CASSVKTGGEQYF.

The chain links TRBV12-5 to TRBJ2-3, with a possible D match to TRBD2 (5 bases). This CDR3 spans 14 amino acids. Trimming left V 3 bases short and J 6 bases short, with 13 bases between. Germline assignment: CDR1 LGHNT and CDR2 FRNRAP. The CDR3: CASGFGTSSDTQYF. CDR3 coding DNA: TGTGCTAGTGGTTTCGGTACTAGTTCCGATACGCAGTATTTT.